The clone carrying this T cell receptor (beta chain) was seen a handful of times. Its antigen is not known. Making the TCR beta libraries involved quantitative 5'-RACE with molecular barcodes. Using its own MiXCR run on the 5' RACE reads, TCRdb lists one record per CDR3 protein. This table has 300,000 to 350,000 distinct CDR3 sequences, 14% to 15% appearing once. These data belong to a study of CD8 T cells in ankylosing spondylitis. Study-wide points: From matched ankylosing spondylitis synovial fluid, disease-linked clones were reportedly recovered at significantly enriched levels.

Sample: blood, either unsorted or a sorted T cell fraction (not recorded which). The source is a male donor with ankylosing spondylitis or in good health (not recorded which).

In nucleotides, the CDR3 is TGCGCCAGCAGGGTAACCCCCCAGACCTACAATGAGCAGTTCTTC. It specifies CASRVTPQTYNEQFF. The chain recombines TRBV5-1 with TRBJ2-1; D unclear. This CDR3 has 15 residues. Germline values: CDR1 SGHRS, CDR2 YFSETQ. Trimming shortened V by 5 bases and J by 2 bases, and 14 bases separated the two germline ends.